Following are 9 T cell receptor beta chains from one sample sequenced in a study of T cells in Graves' hyperthyroidism and ophthalmopathy. Amplification yielded TCR beta CDR3 regions, with RNA transcripts as the source. Primed by the HTBI set, a first-round RT-PCR was run on the TCR CDR3. TCRdb re-called the multiplex PCR reads with MiXCR, one entry per CDR3 protein. The table records about 540,000 distinct CDR3 sequences, approximately 44% of them present only once. The sequenced material came from peripheral blood or thyroid tissue (not recorded which). The receptors were gathered from a woman under 30 with Graves' hyperthyroidism.

This sequence joins TRBV20-1 and TRBJ1-2; D is perhaps TRBD1 (5 bases). Germline CDR1 is DFQATT and CDR2 is SNEGSKA (reference sequence). The V and J ends lost 6 bases and 8 bases respectively, with 16 bases between them. The CDR3 loop spans 12 amino acids. CDR3 region: CSAQEGSSGYTF. The DNA for the CDR3 is TGCAGTGCCCAGGAGGGGTCTAGCGGCTACACCTTC.

In DNA form, the CDR3 reads TGTGCCAGCAGTTCAGGGCAAGCGGCCCCACCGTACGAGCAGTACTTC. It yields the protein CASSSGQAAPPYEQYF. This chain links TRBV13 with TRBJ2-7; perhaps D is TRBD1 or TRBD2 (5 bases each). Germline CDR1 reads PRHDT; CDR2 reads FYEKMQ (reference sequence). The CDR3 runs 16 residues. V was pared by 6 bases and J by 4 bases, with 22 bases between.

CDR3 in DNA: TGTGCCAGCAGCGGTGGTAGGGGACAGGGGAACGGCGGGGAGCTGTTTTTT. Translated, it gives CASSGGRGQGNGGELFF. This chain connects TRBV9 to TRBJ2-2, with 10 bases aligning to TRBD1. CDR3 length: 17 residues. Germline V gives CDR1 SGDLS, CDR2 YYNGEE. The junction had 12 bases not matched to a gene; V was cut back by 3 bases and J by 7 bases.

CDR3 DNA: TGCAGCGGCGGACTAGCGGGAGGGCCTTCCTACGAGCAGTACTTC. The encoded protein is CSGGLAGGPSYEQYF. V gene TRBV29-1 combines with J gene TRBJ2-7; 15 bases are a match to TRBD2. The ends lost 7 bases at V and 1 base at J; junction bases unmatched: 5. CDR1 SQVTM and CDR2 ANQGSEA come from the germline V gene. The CDR3 has 15 amino acids.

Turning to this clonotype: A read error may account for a junction end that differs from germline. The V call is TRBV3-1, the J call TRBJ1-2; 11 bases match TRBD1. Germline V lookup: CDR1 LGHDT, CDR2 YNNKEL (reference sequence). The CDR3 loop spans 16 amino acids. CDR3 DNA: TGTGCCAGCAGCCAAGCAGGGACAGGGGGGTCGGATGGCTACACATTC. Residues: CASSQAGTGGSDGYTF. The variable domain in full, completed from reference TRBV3-1 and TRBJ1-2, reads DTAVSQTPKYLVTQMGNDKSIKCEQNLGHDTMYWYKQDSKKFLKIMFSYNNKELIINETVPNRFSPKSPDKAHLNLHINSLELGDSAVYFCASSQAGTGGSDGYTFGSGTRLTVV.

The J gene is TRBJ1-5, the V gene TRBV10-3; 7 nucleotides match TRBD1. CDR3 length equals 14 residues. Per germline, CDR1 ENHRY and CDR2 SYGVKD. V lost 6 bases to trimming and J lost 2 bases; unmatched junction nucleotides: 4. The CDR3 DNA reads TGTGCCATCAGCACAGGGGTGGGCAATCAGCCCCAGCATTTT. Protein product: CAISTGVGNQPQHF.

The chain carries TRBV7-9 and TRBJ1-5; D is undetermined. The CDR3 is 13 amino acids. V lost 8 bases and J 2 bases, leaving 10 bases between the germline ends. Germline V CDR1 and CDR2: SEHNR, FQNEAQ (reference sequence). In nucleotides, the CDR3 is TGTGCCAGCGGGTCCGGGGGCAATCAGCCCCAGCATTTT. Its translation is CASGSGGNQPQHF. Filled out from reference TRBV7-9 and TRBJ1-5, the complete variable domain reads DTGVSQNPRHKITKRGQNVTFRCDPISEHNRLYWYRQTLGQGPEFLTYFQNEAQLEKSRLLSDRFSAERPKGSFSTLEIQRTEQGDSAMYLCASGSGGNQPQHFGDGTRLSIL.

The V gene is TRBV7-9, the J gene TRBJ2-1, with D maybe TRBD2 (5 bases). Germline CDR1 and CDR2: SEHNR and FQNEAQ (reference sequence). Deletions cut 5 bases from V and 7 bases from J, with 18 bases between. The CDR3 consists of 15 residues. This CDR3 is CASSHKGGSGNEQFF. In DNA form, the CDR3 reads TGTGCCAGCAGCCATAAGGGCGGATCGGGGAATGAGCAGTTCTTC.

The rearrangement links TRBV7-9 to TRBJ1-1, with 9 bases lining up with TRBD1. Germline V CDR1 and CDR2: SEHNR, FQNEAQ (reference sequence). V was clipped by 5 bases and J by 4 bases; unmatched bases: 8. The CDR3 runs 15 residues. The CDR3 DNA sequence: TGTGCCAGCAGCCCAGGACAGGGGTGGGCCACTGAAGCTTTCTTT. Its protein product is CASSPGQGWATEAFF.